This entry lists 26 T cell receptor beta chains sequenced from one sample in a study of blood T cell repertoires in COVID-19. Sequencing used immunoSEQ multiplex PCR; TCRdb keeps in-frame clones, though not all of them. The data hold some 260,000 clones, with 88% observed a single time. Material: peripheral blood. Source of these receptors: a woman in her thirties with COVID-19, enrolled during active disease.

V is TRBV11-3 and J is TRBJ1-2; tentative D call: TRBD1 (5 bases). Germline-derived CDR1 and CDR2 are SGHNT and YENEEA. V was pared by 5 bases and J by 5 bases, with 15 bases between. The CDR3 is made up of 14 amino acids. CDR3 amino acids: CASSPAQGAYGYTF. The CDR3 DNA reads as TGTGCCAGCAGCCCGGCGCAGGGCGCATATGGCTACACCTTC.

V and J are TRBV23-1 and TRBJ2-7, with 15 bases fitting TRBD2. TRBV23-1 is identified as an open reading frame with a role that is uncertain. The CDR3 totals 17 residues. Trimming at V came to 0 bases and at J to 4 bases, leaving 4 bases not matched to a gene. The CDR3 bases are TGCGCCAGCAGTCAATCTCCAGGACTAGCGGGAGGGTACGAGCAGTACGTC. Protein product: CASSQSPGLAGGYEQYV.

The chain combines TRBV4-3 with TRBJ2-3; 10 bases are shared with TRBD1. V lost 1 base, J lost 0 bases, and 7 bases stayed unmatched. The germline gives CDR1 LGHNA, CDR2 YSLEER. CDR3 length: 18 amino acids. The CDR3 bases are TGCGCCAGCAGCCAAGTACCGGGACAGGGGTCTAGCACAGATACGCAGTATTTT. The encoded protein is CASSQVPGQGSSTDTQYF.

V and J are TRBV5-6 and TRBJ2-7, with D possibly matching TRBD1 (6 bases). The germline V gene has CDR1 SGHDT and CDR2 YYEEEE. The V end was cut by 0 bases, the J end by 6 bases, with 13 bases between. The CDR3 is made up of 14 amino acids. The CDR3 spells CASSLGGLALEQYV. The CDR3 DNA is TGTGCCAGCAGCTTGGGGGGGCTAGCTCTCGAGCAGTACGTC.

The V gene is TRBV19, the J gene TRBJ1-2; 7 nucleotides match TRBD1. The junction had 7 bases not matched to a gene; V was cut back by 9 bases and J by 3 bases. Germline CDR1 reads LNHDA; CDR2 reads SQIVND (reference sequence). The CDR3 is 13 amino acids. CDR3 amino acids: CASRGGTDYGYTF. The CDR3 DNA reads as TGTGCCAGCCGAGGGGGCACTGACTATGGCTACACCTTC.

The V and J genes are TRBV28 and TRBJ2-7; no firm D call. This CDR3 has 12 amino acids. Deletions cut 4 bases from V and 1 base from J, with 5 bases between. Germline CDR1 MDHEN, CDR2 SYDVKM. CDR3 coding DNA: TGTGCCAGCAGTTCGTTTTCCTACGAGCAGTACTTC. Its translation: CASSSFSYEQYF. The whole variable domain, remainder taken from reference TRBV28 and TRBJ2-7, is DVKVTQSSRYLVKRTGEKVFLECVQDMDHENMFWYRQDPGLGLRLIYFSYDVKMKEKGDIPEGYSVSREKKERFSLILESASTNQTSMYLCASSSFSYEQYFGPGTRLTVT.

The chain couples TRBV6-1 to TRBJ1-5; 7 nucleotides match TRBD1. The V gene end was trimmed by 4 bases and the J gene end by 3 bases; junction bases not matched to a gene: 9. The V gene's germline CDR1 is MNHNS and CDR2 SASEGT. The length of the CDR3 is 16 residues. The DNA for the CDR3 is TGTGCCAGCAGTGGACCTGGACAGGAATACAATCAGCCCCAGCATTTT. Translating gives CASSGPGQEYNQPQHF.

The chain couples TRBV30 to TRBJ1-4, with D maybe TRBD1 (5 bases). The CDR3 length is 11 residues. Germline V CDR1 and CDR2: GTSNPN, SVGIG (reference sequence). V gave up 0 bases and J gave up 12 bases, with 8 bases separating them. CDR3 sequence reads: CAWSVGAELFF. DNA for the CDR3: TGTGCCTGGAGTGTTGGGGCAGAACTGTTTTTT. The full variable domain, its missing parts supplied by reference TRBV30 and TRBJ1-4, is SQTIHQWPATLVQPVGSPLSLECTVEGTSNPNLYWYRQAAGRGLQLLFYSVGIGQISSEVPQNLSASRPQDRQFILSSKKLLLSDSGFYLCAWSVGAELFFGSGTQLSVL.

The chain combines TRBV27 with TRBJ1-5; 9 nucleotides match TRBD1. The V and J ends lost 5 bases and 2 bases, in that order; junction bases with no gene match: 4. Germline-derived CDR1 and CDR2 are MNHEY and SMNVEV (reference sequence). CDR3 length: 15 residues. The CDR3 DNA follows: TGTGCCAGCAGTGCCCGACAGGGGGGCAATCAGCCCCAGCATTTT. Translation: CASSARQGGNQPQHF.

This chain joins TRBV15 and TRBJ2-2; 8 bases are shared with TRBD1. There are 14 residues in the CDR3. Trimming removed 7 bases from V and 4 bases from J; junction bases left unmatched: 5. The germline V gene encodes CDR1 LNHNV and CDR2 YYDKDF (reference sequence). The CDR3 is CATKEQGGTGELFF. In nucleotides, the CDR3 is TGTGCCACCAAGGAACAGGGGGGCACCGGGGAGCTGTTTTTT.

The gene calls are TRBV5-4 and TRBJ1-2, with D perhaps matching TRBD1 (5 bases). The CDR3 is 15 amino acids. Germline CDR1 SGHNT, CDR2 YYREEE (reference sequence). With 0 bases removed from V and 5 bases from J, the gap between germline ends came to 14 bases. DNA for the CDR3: TGTGCCAGCAGCTTGGATCCGGGGGAGGGTTATGGCTACACCTTC. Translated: CASSLDPGEGYGYTF.

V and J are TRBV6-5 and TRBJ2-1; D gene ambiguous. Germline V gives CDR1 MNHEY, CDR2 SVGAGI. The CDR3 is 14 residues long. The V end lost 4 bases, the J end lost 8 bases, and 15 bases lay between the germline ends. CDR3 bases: TGTGCCAGCAGTTCGATCCGCGGCGTCTATGAGCAGTTCTTC. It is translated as CASSSIRGVYEQFF.

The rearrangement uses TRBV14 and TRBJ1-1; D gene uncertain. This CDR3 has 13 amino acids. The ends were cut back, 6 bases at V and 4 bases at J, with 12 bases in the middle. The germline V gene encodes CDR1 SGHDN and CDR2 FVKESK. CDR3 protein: CASRARGSTEAFF. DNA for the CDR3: TGTGCCAGCAGGGCAAGAGGGAGCACTGAAGCTTTCTTT.

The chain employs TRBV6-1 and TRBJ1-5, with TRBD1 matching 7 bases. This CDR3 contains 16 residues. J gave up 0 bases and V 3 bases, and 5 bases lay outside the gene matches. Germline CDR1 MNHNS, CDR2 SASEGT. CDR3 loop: CASSDKTGFSNQPQHF. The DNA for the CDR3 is TGTGCCAGCAGTGACAAGACAGGGTTTAGCAATCAGCCCCAGCATTTT.

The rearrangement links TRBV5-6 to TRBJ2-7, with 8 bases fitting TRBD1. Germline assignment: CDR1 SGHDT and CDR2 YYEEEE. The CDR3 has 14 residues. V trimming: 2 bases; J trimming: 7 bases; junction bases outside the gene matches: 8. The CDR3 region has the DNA TGTGCCAGCAGCTTTGGACAGGGTCTATATGAGCAGTACTTC. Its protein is CASSFGQGLYEQYF.

The CDR3 loop is CASSSYSGHANYGYTF. CDR3 coding DNA: TGTGCCAGCAGTTCCTATTCCGGTCACGCTAACTATGGCTACACCTTC. The gene calls are TRBV28 and TRBJ1-2, with unresolved D. From germline, CDR1 is MDHEN and CDR2 SYDVKM. V lost 4 bases to trimming and J lost 0 bases, with 15 bases between them. The CDR3 is made up of 16 amino acids.

The CDR3 region is CASSYGLAGAIGELFF. The CDR3 region has the DNA TGTGCCAGCAGTTACGGCCTAGCGGGAGCTATCGGGGAGCTGTTTTTT. This sequence joins TRBV6-2 or TRBV6-3 and TRBJ2-2; the match to TRBD2 covers 10 bases. The germline V gene encodes CDR1 MNHEY and CDR2 SVGEGT. V gave up 2 bases and J gave up 7 bases; unmatched junction bases: 7. The CDR3 runs 16 residues.

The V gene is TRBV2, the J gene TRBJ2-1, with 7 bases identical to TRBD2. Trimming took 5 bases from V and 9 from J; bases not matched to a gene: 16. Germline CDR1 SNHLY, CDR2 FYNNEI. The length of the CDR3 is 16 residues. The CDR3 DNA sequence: TGTGCCAGCAGTATACTAGCGCCGCGTGGGGGGGGTGAGCAGTTCTTC. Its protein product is CASSILAPRGGGEQFF.

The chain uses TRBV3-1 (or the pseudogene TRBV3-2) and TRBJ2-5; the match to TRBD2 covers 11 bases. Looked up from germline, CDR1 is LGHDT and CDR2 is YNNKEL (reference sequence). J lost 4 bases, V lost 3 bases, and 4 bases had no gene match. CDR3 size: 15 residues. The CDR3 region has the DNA TGTGCCAGCAGCCAGTACGGGACTAGCGGAGAGACCCAGTACTTC. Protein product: CASSQYGTSGETQYF.

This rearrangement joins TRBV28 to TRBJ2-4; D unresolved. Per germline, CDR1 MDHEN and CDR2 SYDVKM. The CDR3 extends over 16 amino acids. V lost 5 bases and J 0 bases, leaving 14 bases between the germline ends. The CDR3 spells CASSNQVPLAKNIQYF. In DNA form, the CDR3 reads TGTGCCAGCAGTAACCAGGTCCCCTTAGCCAAAAACATTCAGTACTTC. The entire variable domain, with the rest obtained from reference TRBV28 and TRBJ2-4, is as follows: DVKVTQSSRYLVKRTGEKVFLECVQDMDHENMFWYRQDPGLGLRLIYFSYDVKMKEKGDIPEGYSVSREKKERFSLILESASTNQTSMYLCASSNQVPLAKNIQYFGAGTRLSVL.

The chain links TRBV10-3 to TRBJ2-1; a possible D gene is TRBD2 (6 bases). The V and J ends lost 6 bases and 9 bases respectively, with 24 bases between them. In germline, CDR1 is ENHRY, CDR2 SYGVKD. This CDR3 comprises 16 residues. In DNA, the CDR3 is TGTGCCATCAGGGGCTTGGGGACTGGCCCTAGTGCTGAGCAGTTCTTC. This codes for CAIRGLGTGPSAEQFF.

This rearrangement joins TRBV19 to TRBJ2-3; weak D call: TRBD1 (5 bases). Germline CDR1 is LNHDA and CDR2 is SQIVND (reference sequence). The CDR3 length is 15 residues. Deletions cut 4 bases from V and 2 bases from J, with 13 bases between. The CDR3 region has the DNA TGTGCCAGTAGTAGGACATCGGACACCACAGATACGCAGTATTTT. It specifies CASSRTSDTTDTQYF.

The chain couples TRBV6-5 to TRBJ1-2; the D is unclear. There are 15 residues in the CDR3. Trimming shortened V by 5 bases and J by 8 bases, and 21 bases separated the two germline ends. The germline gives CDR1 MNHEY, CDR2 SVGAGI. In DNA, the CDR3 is TGTGCCAGCAGTCATGGCCAACCCGCCCTTATGGGCTACACCTTC. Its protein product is CASSHGQPALMGYTF.

This CDR3 reads CATSTGGSEQYV. In DNA form, the CDR3 reads TGTGCCACTTCGACAGGGGGCAGCGAGCAGTACGTC. This chain uses TRBV24-1 with TRBJ2-7; 10 bases line up with TRBD1. V trimming: 10 bases; J trimming: 6 bases; junction bases outside the gene matches: 5. Looked up from germline, CDR1 is KGHDR and CDR2 is SFDVKD. The CDR3 length is 12 residues.

The CDR3 loop is CATTPRTSGSRTGELFF. The CDR3 nucleotides read TGTGCCACCACACCTAGGACTAGCGGGAGTCGCACCGGGGAGCTGTTTTTT. This rearrangement joins TRBV10-3 to TRBJ2-2; 13 bases align to TRBD2. CDR1 and CDR2 from the germline V gene are ENHRY and SYGVKD. The CDR3 contains 17 residues. V lost 10 bases and J lost 4; bases outside the gene matches: 12.

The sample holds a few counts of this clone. CDR3 region: CASSGPPRGAYGYTF. Written as DNA, the CDR3 is TGTGCCAGCAGCGGGCCCCCCAGGGGCGCATATGGCTACACCTTC. The V call is TRBV5-4, the J call TRBJ1-2, with D possibly matching TRBD1 (6 bases). The CDR3 has 15 amino acids. Germline V gene lookup returns CDR1 SGHNT and CDR2 YYREEE (reference sequence). The V end was cut by 4 bases, the J end by 5 bases, with 18 bases between.